Listed below are T cell receptor beta chains from one sample, sequenced in a study of siplizumab effects on memory and regulatory T cells. Generated by immunoSEQ multiplex PCR, the TCRdb table keeps only in-frame clones and is missing some. Of roughly 100,000 clones in the sample, roughly 91% were seen once. The sample consisted of CD4+ T cells sorted from blood. These receptors originate from a human donor in good health. Each CDR3 is given with its conserved first and last residue. Each record gives: V gene, CDR3 protein.

V gene: TRBV7-2; CDR3 protein: CASSPSSGRDGNEKLFF
V gene: TRBV11-2; CDR3 protein: CASSFNGDYGYTF
V gene: TRBV6-6; CDR3 protein: CASTLPGGQETQYF
V gene: TRBV30; CDR3 protein: CAWKRGILDHEQYF
V gene: TRBV30; CDR3 protein: CAWKLPWEADEQYF
V gene: TRBV19; CDR3 protein: CASSMGQFNQPQHF
V gene: TRBV6-1; CDR3 protein: CASSEATGGYYEQYF
V gene: TRBV6-4; CDR3 protein: CASSKTESSYNEQFF
V gene: TRBV28; CDR3 protein: CASSGLRELFF
V gene: TRBV6-1; CDR3 protein: CASSEAGRGYGYTF
V gene: TRBV5-3; CDR3 protein: CARRPGLAGDSTGELFF
V gene: TRBV7-3; CDR3 protein: CASSLYPSSSYNEQFF
V gene: TRBV11-2; CDR3 protein: CASSRTAPEQYF
V gene: TRBV2; CDR3 protein: CASNVAGFNEQFF
V gene: TRBV11-2; CDR3 protein: CASSVTQGTYGYTF
V gene: TRBV6-1; CDR3 protein: CASTGYYEQYF
V gene: TRBV11-2; CDR3 protein: CASSFTITGISGNTIYF
V gene: TRBV5-1; CDR3 protein: CASSLGAASYNSPLHF